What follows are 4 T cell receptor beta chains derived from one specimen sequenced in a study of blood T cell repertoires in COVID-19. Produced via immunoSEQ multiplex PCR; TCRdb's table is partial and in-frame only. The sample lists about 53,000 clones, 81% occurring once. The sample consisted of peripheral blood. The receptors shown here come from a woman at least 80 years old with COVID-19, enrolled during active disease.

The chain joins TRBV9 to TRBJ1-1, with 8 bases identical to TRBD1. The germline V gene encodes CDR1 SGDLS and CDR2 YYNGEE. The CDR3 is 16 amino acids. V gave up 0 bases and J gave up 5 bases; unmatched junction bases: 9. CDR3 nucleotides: TGTGCCAGCAGCGTAGGTCCAGGGGGCCTGGGTACTGAAGCTTTCTTT. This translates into CASSVGPGGLGTEAFF.

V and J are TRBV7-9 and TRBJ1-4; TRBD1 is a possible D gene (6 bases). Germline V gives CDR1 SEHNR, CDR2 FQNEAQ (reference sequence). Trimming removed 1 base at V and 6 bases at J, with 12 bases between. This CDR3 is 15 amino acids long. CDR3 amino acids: CASSLGGRGDEKLFF. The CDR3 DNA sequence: TGTGCCAGCAGCTTAGGAGGCAGGGGTGATGAAAAACTGTTTTTT.

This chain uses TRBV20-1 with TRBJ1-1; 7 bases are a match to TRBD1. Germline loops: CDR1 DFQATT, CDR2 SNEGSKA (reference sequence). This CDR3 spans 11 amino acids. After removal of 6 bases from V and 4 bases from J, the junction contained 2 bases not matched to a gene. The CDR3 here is CSAQGGTEAFF. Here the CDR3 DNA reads TGCAGTGCGCAGGGGGGCACTGAAGCTTTCTTT.

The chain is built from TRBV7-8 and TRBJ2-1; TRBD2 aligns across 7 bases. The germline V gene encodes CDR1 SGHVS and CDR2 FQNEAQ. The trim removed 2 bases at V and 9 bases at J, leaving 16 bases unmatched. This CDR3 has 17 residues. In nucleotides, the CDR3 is TGTGCCAGCAGCTTAACCGCCTCGCGGGAGACACTCCGTGAGCAGTTCTTC. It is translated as CASSLTASRETLREQFF.